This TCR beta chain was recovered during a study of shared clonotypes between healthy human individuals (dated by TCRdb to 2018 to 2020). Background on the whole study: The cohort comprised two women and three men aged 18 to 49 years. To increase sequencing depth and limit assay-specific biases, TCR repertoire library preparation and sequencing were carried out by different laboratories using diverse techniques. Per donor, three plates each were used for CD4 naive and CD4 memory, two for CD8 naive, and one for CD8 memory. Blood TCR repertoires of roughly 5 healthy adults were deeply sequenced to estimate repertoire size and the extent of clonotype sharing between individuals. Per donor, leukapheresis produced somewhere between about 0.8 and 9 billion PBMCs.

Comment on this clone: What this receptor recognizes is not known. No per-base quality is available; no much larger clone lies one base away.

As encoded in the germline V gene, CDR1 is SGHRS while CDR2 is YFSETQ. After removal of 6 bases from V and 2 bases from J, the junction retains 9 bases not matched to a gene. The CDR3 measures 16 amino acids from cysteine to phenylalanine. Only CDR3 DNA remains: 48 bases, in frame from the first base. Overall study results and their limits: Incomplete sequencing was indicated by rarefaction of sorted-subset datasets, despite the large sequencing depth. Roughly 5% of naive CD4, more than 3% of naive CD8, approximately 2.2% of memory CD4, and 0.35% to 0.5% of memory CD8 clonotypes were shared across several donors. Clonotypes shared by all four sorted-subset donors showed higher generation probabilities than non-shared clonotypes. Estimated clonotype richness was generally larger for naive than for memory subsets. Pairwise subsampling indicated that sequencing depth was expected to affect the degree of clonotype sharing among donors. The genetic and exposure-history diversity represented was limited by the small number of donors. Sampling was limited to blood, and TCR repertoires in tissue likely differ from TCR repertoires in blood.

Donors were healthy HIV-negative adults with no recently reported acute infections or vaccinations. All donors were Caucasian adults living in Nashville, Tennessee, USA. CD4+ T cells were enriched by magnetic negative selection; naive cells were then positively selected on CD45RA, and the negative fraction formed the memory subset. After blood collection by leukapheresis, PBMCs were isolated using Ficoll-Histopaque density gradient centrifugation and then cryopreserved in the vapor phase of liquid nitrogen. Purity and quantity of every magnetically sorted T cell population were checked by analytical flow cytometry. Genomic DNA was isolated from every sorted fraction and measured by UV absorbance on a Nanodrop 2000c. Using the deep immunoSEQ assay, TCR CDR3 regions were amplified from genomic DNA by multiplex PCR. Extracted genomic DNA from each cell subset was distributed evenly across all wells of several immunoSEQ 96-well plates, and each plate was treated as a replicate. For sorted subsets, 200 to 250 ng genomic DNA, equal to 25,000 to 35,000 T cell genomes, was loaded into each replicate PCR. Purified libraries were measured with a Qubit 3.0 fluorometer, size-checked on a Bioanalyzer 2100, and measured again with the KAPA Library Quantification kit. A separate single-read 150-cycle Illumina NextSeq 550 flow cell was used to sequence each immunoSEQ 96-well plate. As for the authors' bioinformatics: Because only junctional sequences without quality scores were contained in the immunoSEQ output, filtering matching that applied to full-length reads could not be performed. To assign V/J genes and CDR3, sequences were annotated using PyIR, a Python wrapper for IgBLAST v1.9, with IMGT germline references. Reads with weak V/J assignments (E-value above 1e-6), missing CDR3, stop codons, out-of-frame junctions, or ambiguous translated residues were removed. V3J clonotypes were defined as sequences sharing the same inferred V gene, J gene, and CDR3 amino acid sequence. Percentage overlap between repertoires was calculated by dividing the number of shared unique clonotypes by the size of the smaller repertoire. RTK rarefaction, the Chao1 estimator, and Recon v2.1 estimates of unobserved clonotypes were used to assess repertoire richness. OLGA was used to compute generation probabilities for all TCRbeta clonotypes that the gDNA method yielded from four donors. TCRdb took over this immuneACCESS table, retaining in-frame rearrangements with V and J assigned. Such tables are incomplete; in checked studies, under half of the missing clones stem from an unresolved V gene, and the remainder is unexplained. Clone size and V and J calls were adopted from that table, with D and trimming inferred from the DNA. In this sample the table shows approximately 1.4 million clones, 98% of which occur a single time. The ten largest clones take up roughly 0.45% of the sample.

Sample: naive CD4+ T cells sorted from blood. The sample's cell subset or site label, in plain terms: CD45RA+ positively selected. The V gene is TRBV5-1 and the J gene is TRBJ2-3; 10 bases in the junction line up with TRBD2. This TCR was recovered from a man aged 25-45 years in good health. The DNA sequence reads TGCGCCAGCACCCGAGGACTAGCGGATCCCACAGATACGCAGTATTTT. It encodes CASTRGLADPTDTQYF.